This T cell receptor beta chain is drawn from a study of glioma-infiltrating T cells. The iRepertoire nested amplicon-rescue multiplex PCR amplified TCR alpha and beta CDR3s from RNA. A single record per CDR3 protein comes from TCRdb applying MiXCR to the multiplex PCR reads. Altogether 100,000 to 150,000 distinct CDR3 sequences are present, 24% being singletons, with the ten largest covering about a quarter. General observations from the study: Only very few CDR3 sequences appeared in both tissue and blood.

CDR3 length: 13 amino acids. Per germline, CDR1 DFQATT and CDR2 SNEGSKA (reference sequence). V shed 7 bases and J shed 0 bases, with 12 bases lying between them. This clonotype has at least ten counts. Its antigen remains unknown. The chain uses TRBV20-1 and TRBJ2-5; possibly TRBD1 for D (6 bases). The material sequenced was glioma tissue, nonneoplastic brain tissue, or PBMCs (not recorded which). This receptor was taken from a human donor with low-grade glioma or glioblastoma, undergoing nonglioma brain surgery, or in good health (not recorded which). CDR3 sequence reads: CSGVRGNQETQYF. Written as DNA, the CDR3 is TGCAGTGGAGTCAGGGGTAACCAAGAGACCCAGTACTTC.